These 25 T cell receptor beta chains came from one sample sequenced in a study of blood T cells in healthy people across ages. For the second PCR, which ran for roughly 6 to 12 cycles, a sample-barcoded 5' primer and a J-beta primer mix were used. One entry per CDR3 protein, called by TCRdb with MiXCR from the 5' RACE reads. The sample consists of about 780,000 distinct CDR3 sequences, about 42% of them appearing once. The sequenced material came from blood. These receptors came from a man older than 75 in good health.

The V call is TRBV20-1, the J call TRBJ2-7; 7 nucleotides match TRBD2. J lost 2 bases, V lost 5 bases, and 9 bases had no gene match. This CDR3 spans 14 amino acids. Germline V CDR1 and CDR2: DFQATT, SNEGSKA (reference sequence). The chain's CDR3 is CSAELLAGPYEQYF. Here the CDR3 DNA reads TGCAGTGCTGAGCTCTTAGCGGGTCCCTACGAGCAGTACTTC.

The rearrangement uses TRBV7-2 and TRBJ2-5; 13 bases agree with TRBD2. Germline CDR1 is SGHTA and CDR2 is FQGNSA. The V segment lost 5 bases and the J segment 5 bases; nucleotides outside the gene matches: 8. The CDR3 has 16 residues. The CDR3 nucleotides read TGTGCCAGCAGCCGACTAGCGGGAGGCTTGGGGGAGACCCAGTACTTC. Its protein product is CASSRLAGGLGETQYF.

CDR3 bases: TGTGCCAGCAGTTTCGGGACCTACCTAAAGGGCATTCAGTACTTC. This translates into CASSFGTYLKGIQYF. This chain joins TRBV28 and TRBJ2-4; D possibly matches TRBD1 or TRBD2 (5 bases each). The CDR3 covers 15 residues. Germline CDR1 MDHEN, CDR2 SYDVKM. Trimming removed 3 bases at V and 9 bases at J, with 18 bases between.

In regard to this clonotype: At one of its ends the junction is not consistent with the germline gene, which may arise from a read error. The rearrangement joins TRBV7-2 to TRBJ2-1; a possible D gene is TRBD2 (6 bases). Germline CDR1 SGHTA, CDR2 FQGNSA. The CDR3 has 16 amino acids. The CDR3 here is CAGSETAGTLQNAQFF. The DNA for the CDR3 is TGTGCCGGCAGTGAAACCGCCGGGACTTTACAAAATGCGCAGTTCTTC.

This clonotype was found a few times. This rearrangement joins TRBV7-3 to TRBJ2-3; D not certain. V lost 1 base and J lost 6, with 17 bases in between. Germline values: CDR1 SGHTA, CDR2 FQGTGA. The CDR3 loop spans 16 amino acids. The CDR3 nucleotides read TGTGCCAGCAGCTTAAAAGTGTCTACCCCTGAGGATACGCAGTATTTT. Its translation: CASSLKVSTPEDTQYF. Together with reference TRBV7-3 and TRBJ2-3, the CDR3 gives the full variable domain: GAGVSQTPSNKVTEKGKYVELRCDPISGHTALYWYRQSLGQGPEFLIYFQGTGAADDSGLPNDRFFAVRPEGSVSTLKIQRTERGDSAVYLCASSLKVSTPEDTQYFGPGTRLTVL.

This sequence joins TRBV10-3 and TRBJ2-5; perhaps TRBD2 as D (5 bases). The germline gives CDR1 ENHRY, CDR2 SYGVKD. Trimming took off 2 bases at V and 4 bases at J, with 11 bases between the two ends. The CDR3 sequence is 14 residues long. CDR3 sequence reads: CAISEGLRVETQYF. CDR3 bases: TGTGCCATCAGTGAGGGGCTGCGGGTAGAGACCCAGTACTTC.

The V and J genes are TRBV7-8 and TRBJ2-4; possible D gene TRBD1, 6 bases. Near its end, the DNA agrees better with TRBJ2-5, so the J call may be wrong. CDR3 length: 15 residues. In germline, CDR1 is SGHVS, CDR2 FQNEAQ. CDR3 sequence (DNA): TGTGCCAGCAGCTCAGGGACCCAGGGGCAAGAGACCCAGTACTTC. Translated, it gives CASSSGTQGQETQYF.

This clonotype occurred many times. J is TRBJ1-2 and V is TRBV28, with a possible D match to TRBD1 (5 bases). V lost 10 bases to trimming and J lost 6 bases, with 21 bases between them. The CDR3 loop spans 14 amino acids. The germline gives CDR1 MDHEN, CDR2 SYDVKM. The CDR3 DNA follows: TGTGCCACCCCCTTGGGGCCAGGGCGTAATGGCTACACCTTC. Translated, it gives CATPLGPGRNGYTF.

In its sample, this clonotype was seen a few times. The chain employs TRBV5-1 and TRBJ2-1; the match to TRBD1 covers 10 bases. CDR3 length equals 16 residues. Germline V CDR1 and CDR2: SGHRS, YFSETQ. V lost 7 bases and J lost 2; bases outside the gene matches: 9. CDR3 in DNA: TGCGCCAGCCGACCTTTTGGACAGGGGGCCTACAATGAGCAGTTCTTC. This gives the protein CASRPFGQGAYNEQFF.

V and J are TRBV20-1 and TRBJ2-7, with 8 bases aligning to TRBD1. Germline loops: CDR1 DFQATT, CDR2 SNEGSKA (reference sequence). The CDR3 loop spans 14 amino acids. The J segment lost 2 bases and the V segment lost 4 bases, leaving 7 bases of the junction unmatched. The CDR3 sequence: CSANRQGFPYEQYF. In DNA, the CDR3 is TGCAGTGCTAACCGACAGGGGTTTCCCTACGAGCAGTACTTC.

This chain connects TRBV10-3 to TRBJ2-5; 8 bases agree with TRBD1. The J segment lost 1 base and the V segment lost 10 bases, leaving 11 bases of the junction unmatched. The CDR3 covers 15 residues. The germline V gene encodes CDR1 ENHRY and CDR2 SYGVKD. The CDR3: CATAHTTGGQETQYF. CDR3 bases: TGTGCCACCGCCCACACCACAGGGGGCCAAGAGACCCAGTACTTC.

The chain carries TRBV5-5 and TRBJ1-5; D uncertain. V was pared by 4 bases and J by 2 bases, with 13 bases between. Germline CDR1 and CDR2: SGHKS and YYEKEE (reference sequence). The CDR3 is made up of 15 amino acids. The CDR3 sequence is CASSRDTIGNQPQHF. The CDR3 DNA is TGTGCCAGCAGCAGAGACACGATCGGCAATCAGCCCCAGCATTTT.

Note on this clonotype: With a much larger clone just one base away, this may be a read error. CDR3 nucleotides: TGTGCCAGCAGCCAGGAGAGCCACACTAGCGGGGGGATCCCTGAGCAGTACTTC. It translates to CASSQESHTSGGIPEQYF. V and J are TRBV4-2 and TRBJ2-7; 12 positions agree with TRBD2. J gave up 7 bases and V 3 bases, and 16 bases lay outside the gene matches. The CDR3 runs 18 residues. Germline CDR1 LGHNA, CDR2 YNFKEQ.

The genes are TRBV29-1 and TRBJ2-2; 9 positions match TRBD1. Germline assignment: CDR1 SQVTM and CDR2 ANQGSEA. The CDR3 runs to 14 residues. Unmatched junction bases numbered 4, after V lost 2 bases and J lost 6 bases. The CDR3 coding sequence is TGCAGCGTTGAAATTGGGACAGGGTCCGGGGAGCTGTTTTTT. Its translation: CSVEIGTGSGELFF.

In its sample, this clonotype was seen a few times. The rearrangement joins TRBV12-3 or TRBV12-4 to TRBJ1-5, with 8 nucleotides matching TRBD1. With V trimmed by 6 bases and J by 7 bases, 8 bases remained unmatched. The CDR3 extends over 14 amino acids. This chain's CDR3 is CASRPGQESQPQHF. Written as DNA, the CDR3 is TGTGCCAGCAGACCGGGACAGGAATCCCAGCCCCAGCATTTT.

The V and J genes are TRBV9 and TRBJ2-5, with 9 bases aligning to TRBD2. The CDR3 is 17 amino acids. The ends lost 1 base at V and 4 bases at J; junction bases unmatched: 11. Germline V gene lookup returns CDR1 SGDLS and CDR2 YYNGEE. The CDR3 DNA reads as TGTGCCAGCAGCGTAATAGGGATAGCGGGAGTGGGAGAGACCCAGTACTTC. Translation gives CASSVIGIAGVGETQYF.

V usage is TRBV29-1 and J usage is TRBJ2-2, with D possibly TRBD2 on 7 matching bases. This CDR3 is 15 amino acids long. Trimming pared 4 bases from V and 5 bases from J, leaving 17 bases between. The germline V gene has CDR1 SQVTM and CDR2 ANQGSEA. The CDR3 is CSVVSGGAVTGELFF. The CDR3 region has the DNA TGCAGCGTTGTATCGGGGGGCGCGGTAACCGGGGAGCTGTTTTTT.

Here the CDR3 reads CASSSSGQGQETQYF. The CDR3, as DNA: TGTGCCAGCAGTTCGTCGGGGCAGGGCCAAGAGACCCAGTACTTC. This sequence joins TRBV28 and TRBJ2-5, with D perhaps being TRBD1 or TRBD2 (5 bases each). From germline, CDR1 is MDHEN and CDR2 SYDVKM. The ends were cut back, 4 bases at V and 1 base at J, with 13 bases in the middle. This CDR3 has 15 amino acids. The full variable domain, in which reference TRBV28 and TRBJ2-5 provide the parts outside the CDR3, is DVKVTQSSRYLVKRTGEKVFLECVQDMDHENMFWYRQDPGLGLRLIYFSYDVKMKEKGDIPEGYSVSREKKERFSLILESASTNQTSMYLCASSSSGQGQETQYFGPGTRLLVL.

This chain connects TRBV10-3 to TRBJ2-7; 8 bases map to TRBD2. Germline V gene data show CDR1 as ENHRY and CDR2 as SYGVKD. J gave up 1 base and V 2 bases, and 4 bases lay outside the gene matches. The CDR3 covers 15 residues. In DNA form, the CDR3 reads TGTGCCATCAGTGAGGAACTAGCGGAGTCCTACGAGCAGTACTTC. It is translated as CAISEELAESYEQYF.

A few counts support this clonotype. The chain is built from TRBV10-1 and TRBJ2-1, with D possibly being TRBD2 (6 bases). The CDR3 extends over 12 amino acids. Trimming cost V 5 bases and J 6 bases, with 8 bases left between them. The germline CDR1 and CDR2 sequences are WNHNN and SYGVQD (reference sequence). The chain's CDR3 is CASSRTTNEQFF. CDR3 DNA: TGCGCCAGCAGTCGGACTACCAATGAGCAGTTCTTC.

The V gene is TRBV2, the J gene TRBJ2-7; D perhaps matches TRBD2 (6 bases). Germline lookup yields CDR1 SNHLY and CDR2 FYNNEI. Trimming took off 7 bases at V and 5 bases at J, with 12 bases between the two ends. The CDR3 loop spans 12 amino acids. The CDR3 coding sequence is TGTGCCAGCAAAGCAGGCGGGGACGAGCAGTACTTC. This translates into CASKAGGDEQYF.

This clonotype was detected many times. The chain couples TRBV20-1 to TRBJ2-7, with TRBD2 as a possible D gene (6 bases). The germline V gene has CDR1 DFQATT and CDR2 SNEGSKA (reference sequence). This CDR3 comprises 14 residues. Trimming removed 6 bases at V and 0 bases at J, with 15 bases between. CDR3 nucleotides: TGCAGTGCCCCTAGTAAGGGACTCTCCTACGAGCAGTACTTC. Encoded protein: CSAPSKGLSYEQYF.

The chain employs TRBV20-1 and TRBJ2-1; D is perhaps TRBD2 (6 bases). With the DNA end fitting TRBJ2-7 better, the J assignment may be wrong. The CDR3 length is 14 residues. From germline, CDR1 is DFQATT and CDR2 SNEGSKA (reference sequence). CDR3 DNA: TGCAGTGCTAGTCCCGGGAGCTCCTACAATGAGCAGTACTTC. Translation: CSASPGSSYNEQYF.

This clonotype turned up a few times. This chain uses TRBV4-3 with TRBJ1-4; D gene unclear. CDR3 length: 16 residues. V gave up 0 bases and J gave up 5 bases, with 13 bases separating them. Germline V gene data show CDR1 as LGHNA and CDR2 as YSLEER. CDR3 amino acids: CASSQDFILGNEKLFF. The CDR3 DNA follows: TGCGCCAGCAGCCAAGACTTTATACTGGGAAATGAAAAACTGTTTTTT.

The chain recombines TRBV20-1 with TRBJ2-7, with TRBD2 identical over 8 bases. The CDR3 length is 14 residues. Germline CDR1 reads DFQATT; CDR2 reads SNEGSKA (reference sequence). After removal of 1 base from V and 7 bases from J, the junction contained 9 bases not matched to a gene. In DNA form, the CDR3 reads TGCAGTGCTAGAGCGTCGGGAGGGTTCAATGAGCAGTACTTC. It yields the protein CSARASGGFNEQYF.